These 30 T cell receptor beta chains came from one sample sequenced in a study of T cells of healthy individuals. One entry per CDR3 protein, called by TCRdb with MiXCR from the 5' RACE reads. This table holds 63,000 or so distinct CDR3 sequences, around 15% found once. These receptors all stem from a human donor in good health.

This clonotype was recorded at least ten times. This rearrangement joins TRBV29-1 to TRBJ2-7; 8 bases are shared with TRBD2. The V gene end was trimmed by 6 bases and the J gene end by 1 base; junction bases not matched to a gene: 5. The germline V gene has CDR1 SQVTM and CDR2 ANQGSEA. The CDR3 has 13 residues. CDR3 DNA: TGCAGCGTAGAACTAGCGGAGTCCTACGAGCAGTACTTC. Translation: CSVELAESYEQYF.

The sample holds a few counts of this clonotype. This chain uses TRBV4-1 with TRBJ2-1; 9 positions match TRBD2. The ends lost 8 bases at V and 3 bases at J; junction bases unmatched: 11. Looked up from germline, CDR1 is MGHRA and CDR2 is YSYEKL. The CDR3 consists of 16 residues. CDR3 residues: CASATRGGARYNEQFF. CDR3 nucleotide sequence: TGCGCCAGCGCCACTCGCGGGGGGGCCCGCTACAATGAGCAGTTCTTC.

This clonotype was counted many times. Here the CDR3 reads CASSLDPGRSTEAFF. For the CDR3, the DNA is TGTGCCAGCAGCTTAGATCCAGGAAGGAGTACTGAAGCTTTCTTT. V and J are TRBV7-9 and TRBJ1-1; D gene unclear. The CDR3 is made up of 15 amino acids. V dropped 1 base and J dropped 5 bases, with 14 bases sitting between them. Germline assignment: CDR1 SEHNR and CDR2 FQNEAQ (reference sequence).

The chain has TRBV6-5 and TRBJ1-4; tentative D call: TRBD1 (5 bases). Between the trimmed V and J ends, which lost 5 bases and 4 bases, there was a span of 17 bases. CDR3 length: 16 amino acids. CDR1 and CDR2 from the germline V gene are MNHEY and SVGAGI. The CDR3: CASSTWQGTGNEKLFF. DNA of the CDR3: TGTGCCAGCAGTACCTGGCAGGGCACTGGTAATGAAAAACTGTTTTTT.

This clonotype was found a few times. The V gene is TRBV25-1, the J gene TRBJ1-5; D call uncertain. V lost 2 bases and J 5 bases, leaving 10 bases between the germline ends. CDR3 length: 14 residues. Per germline, CDR1 MGHDK and CDR2 SYGVNS. CDR3 DNA sequence: TGTGCCAGCAGTGAAGGGAGCAGCCATCAGCCCCAGCATTTT. Translating it yields CASSEGSSHQPQHF.

The genes are TRBV7-2 and TRBJ1-5, with unresolved D. Trimming removed 5 bases from V and 0 bases from J, with 14 bases in between. The CDR3 sequence is 16 residues long. Germline CDR1 SGHTA, CDR2 FQGNSA. CDR3 sequence reads: CASSDPVRDSNQPQHF. CDR3 DNA sequence: TGTGCCAGCAGCGACCCCGTGAGGGATAGCAATCAGCCCCAGCATTTT.

This clonotype was detected only a few times. The rearrangement uses TRBV2 and TRBJ2-1; 8 nucleotides line up with TRBD1. CDR1 and CDR2 (germline): SNHLY, FYNNEI. The CDR3 consists of 16 residues. Trimming at V came to 3 bases and at J to 8 bases, leaving 12 bases not matched to a gene. CDR3 amino acids: CASSDEDRVSGDEQFF. The CDR3 nucleotides read TGTGCCAGCAGTGACGAGGACAGGGTGTCTGGCGATGAGCAGTTCTTC.

The rearrangement uses TRBV20-1 and TRBJ2-3; D tentatively fits TRBD1 or TRBD2 (6 bases each). V gave up 4 bases and J gave up 4 bases, with 12 bases separating them. CDR3 size: 13 residues. Germline assignment: CDR1 DFQATT and CDR2 SNEGSKA (reference sequence). This CDR3 reads CSANKGGADTQYF. CDR3 nucleotide sequence: TGCAGTGCTAACAAGGGGGGCGCAGATACGCAGTATTTT.

Many counts were recorded for this clonotype. The chain couples TRBV28 to TRBJ1-5, with 9 positions matching TRBD1. The CDR3 has 15 amino acids. Germline V gene sequence: CDR1 MDHEN, CDR2 SYDVKM. V was clipped by 6 bases and J by 7 bases; unmatched bases: 10. The CDR3 DNA follows: TGTGCCAGCAGATCCCAGGGACAGGGTTTCCAGCCCCAGCATTTT. It is translated as CASRSQGQGFQPQHF.

This clonotype was counted ten times or more. This chain joins TRBV12-3 or TRBV12-4 and TRBJ1-5, with TRBD1 matching over 8 bases. The CDR3 covers 15 residues. Trimming removed 4 bases from V and 3 bases from J; junction bases left unmatched: 5. CDR3 sequence (DNA): TGTGCCAGCAGTTCCTCAGGGGGCGCCAATCAGCCCCAGCATTTT. Translation: CASSSSGGANQPQHF.

This clonotype was detected a few times. The CDR3 here is CSARQGAHGEQYF. For the CDR3, the DNA is TGCAGTGCCCGACAGGGGGCCCACGGCGAGCAGTACTTC. The gene calls are TRBV20-1 and TRBJ2-7; 10 positions agree with TRBD1. CDR1 and CDR2 from the germline V gene are DFQATT and SNEGSKA (reference sequence). This CDR3 is 13 amino acids long. V was clipped by 6 bases and J by 6 bases; unmatched bases: 8.

V is TRBV9 and J is TRBJ1-1; no firm D call. Trimming shortened V by 5 bases and J by 0 bases, and 5 bases separated the two germline ends. The CDR3 extends over 12 amino acids. Germline V gives CDR1 SGDLS, CDR2 YYNGEE. The CDR3 loop reads CASSKLNTEAFF. The CDR3 nucleotides are TGTGCCAGCAGTAAGTTGAACACTGAAGCTTTCTTT.

In this sample, this clonotype turned up many times. The rearrangement links TRBV10-3 to TRBJ2-7, with D unclear. The germline CDR1 and CDR2 sequences are ENHRY and SYGVKD. V was pared by 0 bases and J by 4 bases, with 10 bases between. This CDR3 has 14 residues. CDR3 sequence: CAISESWPTYEQYF. As DNA, the CDR3 is TGTGCCATCAGTGAGTCTTGGCCAACTTACGAGCAGTACTTC.

The sample holds one count of this clonotype. J is TRBJ1-1 and V is TRBV3-1, with D maybe TRBD1 (6 bases). V lost 4 bases, J lost 0 bases, and 15 bases lay in between. The V gene's germline CDR1 is LGHDT and CDR2 YNNKEL (reference sequence). The CDR3 runs 16 residues. CDR3 nucleotide sequence: TGTGCCAGCAGCCTAAGAGGGGGACGGATGAACACTGAAGCTTTCTTT. Translated, it gives CASSLRGGRMNTEAFF.

The chain uses TRBV7-7 and TRBJ2-5, with 11 bases that match TRBD2. The CDR3 has 15 residues. Germline assignment: CDR1 SSHAT and CDR2 FNYEAQ (reference sequence). V gave up 5 bases and J gave up 4 bases; unmatched junction bases: 6. CDR3 sequence reads: CASSPVSGGGETQYF. CDR3 nucleotide sequence: TGTGCCAGCAGCCCGGTTAGCGGGGGGGGAGAGACCCAGTACTTC. Variable domain in full (rest from reference TRBV7-7 and TRBJ2-5): GAGVSQSPRYKVTKRGQDVTLRCDPISSHATLYWYQQALGQGPEFLTYFNYEAQPDKSGLPSDRFSAERPEGSISTLTIQRTEQRDSAMYRCASSPVSGGGETQYFGPGTRLLVL.

CDR3 DNA sequence: TGTGCCAGCAGTTCGTCTTCAGGGAGTTCGGGAGATACGCAGTATTTT. Translated, it gives CASSSSSGSSGDTQYF. The rearrangement uses TRBV6-2 or TRBV6-3 and TRBJ2-3; D tentatively reads TRBD1 or TRBD2 (5 bases each). The CDR3 runs 16 residues. Germline assignment: CDR1 MNHEY and CDR2 SVGEGT. The V end was cut by 4 bases, the J end by 5 bases, with 19 bases between.

The chain is built from TRBV5-4 and TRBJ2-1, with 8 bases identical to TRBD1. The CDR3 contains 13 residues. V lost 7 bases to trimming and J lost 10 bases; unmatched junction nucleotides: 10. CDR1 and CDR2 (germline): SGHNT, YYREEE (reference sequence). The CDR3 loop reads CASGRQGSGEQFF. The CDR3 DNA sequence: TGTGCCAGCGGTCGACAGGGGTCGGGGGAGCAGTTCTTC. The variable domain in full, with the rest retrieved from reference TRBV5-4 and TRBJ2-1, is ETGVTQSPTHLIKTRGQQVTLRCSSQSGHNTVSWYQQALGQGPQFIFQYYREEENGRGNFPPRFSGLQFPNYSSELNVNALELDDSALYLCASGRQGSGEQFFGPGTRLTVL.

This clonotype was seen more than once but under ten times. This chain links TRBV29-1 with TRBJ1-1; D is unresolved. Trimming removed 1 base from V and 6 bases from J, with 15 bases in between. CDR1 is SQVTM and CDR2 is ANQGSEA in the germline V gene. The CDR3 totals 14 residues. The CDR3 DNA reads as TGCAGCGTTGAAGGTCGCTTGAGTTATGCTGAAGCTTTCTTT. Translated: CSVEGRLSYAEAFF.

The rearrangement links TRBV11-2 to TRBJ2-1; D perhaps matches TRBD2 (5 bases). This CDR3 region has 13 residues. Trimming took off 0 bases at V and 7 bases at J, with 7 bases between the two ends. CDR1 is SGHAT and CDR2 is FQNNGV in the germline V gene. The CDR3 sequence: CASSLDRGNEQFF. DNA of the CDR3: TGTGCCAGCAGCTTAGATCGGGGAAATGAGCAGTTCTTC.

There are a few counts of this clonotype. The chain carries TRBV6-6 and TRBJ2-7, with 7 bases fitting TRBD1. Germline loops: CDR1 MNHNY, CDR2 SVGAGI (reference sequence). Trimming cost V 6 bases and J 3 bases; bases outside gene matches: 8. The CDR3 extends over 14 amino acids. Written as DNA, the CDR3 is TGTGCCAGCAGGCAGGGACAGTGGAACTACGAGCAGTACTTC. Its protein is CASRQGQWNYEQYF.

This clonotype has ten or more counts. The CDR3 end shows no conserved phenylalanine or tryptophan, and so a read error is likely. The limits of the CDR3 on the DNA are not certain, so only TCRdb's listed CDR3 is given. The rearrangement uses TRBV7-9 and TRBJ2-1; TRBD1 is taken as the D call from the table, unchecked against the DNA. The CDR3 length is 9 residues, termini included. The germline CDR1 and CDR2 sequences are SEHNR and FQNEAQ (reference sequence). This chain's CDR3 is CASSSGTGV.

This clonotype was counted at least ten times. The rearrangement links TRBV28 to TRBJ1-4; 7 bases align to TRBD1. V shed 4 bases, J shed 2 bases, and the junction held 1 base outside the gene matches. Germline CDR1 and CDR2: MDHEN and SYDVKM. The length of the CDR3 is 14 residues. The CDR3 DNA follows: TGTGCCAGCAGTTCGGGACAGACTAATGAAAAACTGTTTTTT. Encoded protein: CASSSGQTNEKLFF. The full variable domain, in which reference TRBV28 and TRBJ1-4 provide the parts outside the CDR3, is DVKVTQSSRYLVKRTGEKVFLECVQDMDHENMFWYRQDPGLGLRLIYFSYDVKMKEKGDIPEGYSVSREKKERFSLILESASTNQTSMYLCASSSGQTNEKLFFGSGTQLSVL.

There are a few counts of this clonotype. This rearrangement joins TRBV25-1 to TRBJ2-2; D might be TRBD2 (6 bases). The CDR3 covers 16 residues. The germline gives CDR1 MGHDK, CDR2 SYGVNS. V lost 2 bases and J 0 bases, leaving 10 bases between the germline ends. CDR3 nucleotide sequence: TGTGCCAGCAGTGAAGGAGCGGGCCCGAACACCGGGGAGCTGTTTTTT. The encoded protein is CASSEGAGPNTGELFF.

The chain couples TRBV5-4 to TRBJ2-3, with TRBD2 identical over 7 bases. The CDR3 sequence is 11 residues long. V shed 1 base, J shed 11 bases, and the junction held 1 base outside the gene matches. Germline CDR1 reads SGHNT; CDR2 reads YYREEE (reference sequence). The CDR3: CASSLLAEQYF. CDR3 sequence (DNA): TGTGCCAGCAGCTTGCTAGCGGAGCAGTATTTT.

This clonotype was counted a single time. The chain combines TRBV5-1 with TRBJ2-7; 11 nucleotides line up with TRBD2. V lost 3 bases to trimming and J lost 0 bases; unmatched junction nucleotides: 5. Germline-derived CDR1 and CDR2 are SGHRS and YFSETQ. The CDR3 is 16 residues long. CDR3 DNA: TGCGCCAGCAGCTCGGGACTAGCGGATCCCTCCTACGAGCAGTACTTC. Translated, it gives CASSSGLADPSYEQYF.

This clonotype was seen a handful of times. This chain links TRBV4-1 with TRBJ2-5; D might be TRBD1 (5 bases). The CDR3 spans 14 residues. Germline-derived CDR1 and CDR2 are MGHRA and YSYEKL. V shed 4 bases and J shed 2 bases, with 11 bases lying between them. The CDR3 loop reads CASSLDPGQETQYF. Here the CDR3 DNA reads TGCGCCAGCAGCCTTGACCCAGGGCAAGAGACCCAGTACTTC.

This clonotype was recorded many times. This rearrangement joins TRBV4-2 to TRBJ2-2, with no clear D. Germline V gene sequence: CDR1 LGHNA, CDR2 YNFKEQ. This CDR3 contains 13 residues. V was clipped by 1 base and J by 5 bases, with 5 bases between them. The CDR3 here is CASSQGETGELFF. The CDR3 nucleotides read TGTGCCAGCAGCCAAGGAGAGACCGGGGAGCTGTTTTTT.

The genes are TRBV6-6 and TRBJ2-3; possible D gene TRBD1, 5 bases. V lost 5 bases and J 5 bases, leaving 11 bases between the germline ends. CDR3 length equals 13 residues. Germline V gene sequence: CDR1 MNHNY, CDR2 SVGAGI (reference sequence). As DNA, the CDR3 is TGTGCCAGCAGTCTCTCAGGGAAAGATACGCAGTATTTT. Protein sequence: CASSLSGKDTQYF.

For this clonotype: Compared with germline, one end of the junction differs, possibly owing to a read error. V gene TRBV5-5 combines with J gene TRBJ1-6; TRBD1 aligns across 7 bases. The CDR3 spans 17 residues. The V gene's germline CDR1 is SGHKS and CDR2 YYEKEE (reference sequence). The CDR3 loop is CASSLNPAGGLNSHLHF. For the CDR3, the DNA is TGTGCCAGCAGCTTGAACCCGGCAGGGGGTTTGAATTCACACCTCCACTTT.

The V call is TRBV7-9, the J call TRBJ2-7, with TRBD2 matching over 10 bases. The germline V gene has CDR1 SEHNR and CDR2 FQNEAQ (reference sequence). This CDR3 is built from 14 residues. Trimming removed 5 bases from V and 5 bases from J; junction bases left unmatched: 6. The CDR3 here is CASSGAGGSNEQYF. The CDR3 bases are TGTGCCAGCAGCGGAGCGGGAGGGTCCAACGAGCAGTACTTC.